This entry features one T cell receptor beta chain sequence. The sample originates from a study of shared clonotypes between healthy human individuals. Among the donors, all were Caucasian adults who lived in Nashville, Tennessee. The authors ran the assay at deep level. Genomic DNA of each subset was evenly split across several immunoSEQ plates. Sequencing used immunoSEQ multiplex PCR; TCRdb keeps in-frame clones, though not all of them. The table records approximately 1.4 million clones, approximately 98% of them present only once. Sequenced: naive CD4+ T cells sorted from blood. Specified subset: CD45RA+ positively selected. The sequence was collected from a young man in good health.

The CDR3 bases are TGTGCCATCTCCGCGGGGGCGGACATTCAGTACTTC. This translates into CAISAGADIQYF. The chain employs TRBV10-3 and TRBJ2-4, with D maybe TRBD2 (7 bases). Trimming shortened V by 8 bases and J by 8 bases, and 13 bases separated the two germline ends. Germline CDR1 is ENHRY and CDR2 is SYGVKD. The CDR3 is 12 amino acids.